The clone carrying this T cell receptor beta chain was counted between two and nine times. The antigen is undetermined. This CDR3 has 11 residues. Trimming took 3 bases from V and 8 from J, leaving 5 bases between them. Germline lookup yields CDR1 MDHEN and CDR2 SYDVKM. The data originate from a study of T cells after yellow fever vaccination. TCRdb independently ran MiXCR on the 5' RACE reads; one entry per CDR3 protein. The table has around 260,000 distinct CDR3 sequences, around 5.3% seen once; the top ten hold under 3.5%. Notes on the study in general: Among primary-vaccination clones, most reappeared after the booster, at 96% for CD4 and 85% to 90% for CD8.

This sequence joins TRBV28 and TRBJ2-4; no clear D gene. This specimen consisted of CD4+ T cells sorted from PBMCs, obtained on the day of the yellow fever booster vaccination. This clonotype was obtained from a man younger than 30 who received the YFV17D yellow fever vaccine. CDR3 coding DNA: TGTGCCAGCAGTTTTCAGGACATTCAGTACTTC. This gives the protein CASSFQDIQYF. The full variable domain, its missing parts supplied by reference TRBV28 and TRBJ2-4, is DVKVTQSSRYLVKRTGEKVFLECVQDMDHENMFWYRQDPGLGLRLIYFSYDVKMKEKGDIPEGYSVSREKKERFSLILESASTNQTSMYLCASSFQDIQYFGAGTRLSVL.